The rows below give T cell receptor beta chains drawn from one sample of a study of T cells in Graves' hyperthyroidism and ophthalmopathy. TCRdb re-called the multiplex PCR reads with MiXCR, one entry per CDR3 protein. This sample has fewer than 650,000 distinct CDR3 sequences, with approximately 15% found just once. Sequencing was performed on blood. The receptors come from a woman aged 18-29 years with Graves' ophthalmopathy. Both conserved end residues are part of each CDR3. Each record gives: D gene, V gene, J gene, clone size, CDR3 DNA, CDR3 protein. The D gene is left open where the match is weak. The listing skips clone size in some rows; elsewhere it reads once, few, many or a size class.

NA	TRBV11-2	TRBJ1-1	many	TGTGCCAGCACCTTCATCGGGGGTAACATGAACACTGAAGCTTTCTTT	CASTFIGGNMNTEAFF
NA	TRBV27	TRBJ1-1	NA	TGTGCCAGCAGTCAAAGGGGGGGGGCGAACACTGAAGCTTTCTTT	CASSQRGGANTEAFF
NA	TRBV7-9	TRBJ2-1	few	TGTGCCAGCAGCTTAGTTTTGAATGAGCAGTTCTTC	CASSLVLNEQFF
NA	TRBV7-9	TRBJ1-2	NA	TGTGCCAGCAGCTCCACAGGGTTCCCTAACTATGGCTACACCTTC	CASSSTGFPNYGYTF
TRBD1	TRBV6-1	TRBJ1-1	many	TGTGCCAGCAGCCCGGGACAGGGGGCGAAGAACACTGAAGCTTTCTTT	CASSPGQGAKNTEAFF
NA	TRBV11-2	TRBJ2-7	few	TGTGCCAGCAGCTCGCACAGGGTTTGGGAGCAGTACTTC	CASSSHRVWEQYF
NA	TRBV4-1	TRBJ2-7	few	TGCGCCAGCAGCCGAATCGAGGGCAATTCTTACGAGCAGTACTTC	CASSRIEGNSYEQYF
TRBD1	TRBV6-1	TRBJ1-1	many	TGTGCCAGCAGGACAGGGAGCGTGAACACTGAAGCTTTCTTT	CASRTGSVNTEAFF
NA	TRBV7-3	TRBJ1-6	many	TGTGCCAGCAGCTTGGGGGGCTATAATTCACCCCTCCACTTT	CASSLGGYNSPLHF
TRBD1	TRBV18	TRBJ2-3	NA	TGTGCCAGCTCACCACCGACAGGGTCGGCAGATACGCAGTATTTT	CASSPPTGSADTQYF
NA	TRBV10-3	TRBJ1-1	NA	TGTGCCATCACCTCGGACCCGAACACTGAAGCTTTCTTT	CAITSDPNTEAFF
NA	TRBV20-1	TRBJ1-1	NA	TGCAGTGCCTTTGGACCCCTTGAAGCTTTCTTT	CSAFGPLEAFF
TRBD1	TRBV19	TRBJ1-4	NA	TGTGCCAGTAGGCCATTGGGACAGGGATATGAAAAACTGTTTTTT	CASRPLGQGYEKLFF
NA	TRBV5-5	TRBJ1-1	many	TGTGCCAGCAGTTTCGAACGTCTTACGAACACTGAAGCTTTCTTT	CASSFERLTNTEAFF
NA	TRBV6-9	TRBJ2-1	few	TGTGCCAGCAGTTACGGGGGAAAGAATGAGCAGTTCTTC	CASSYGGKNEQFF
NA	TRBV6-2/TRBV6-3	TRBJ2-3	many	TGTGCCAGCAGGAAGGATTCCACAGATACGCAGTATTTT	CASRKDSTDTQYF
TRBD2	TRBV12-3/TRBV12-4	TRBJ2-3	many	TGTGCCAGCAGTTTTTGGGGACTAGCAGGCACAGATACGCAGTATTTT	CASSFWGLAGTDTQYF
NA	TRBV18	TRBJ2-7	many	TGTGCCAGCTCCCAGACAGACTCCTACGAGCAGTACTTC	CASSQTDSYEQYF
NA	TRBV12-3/TRBV12-4	TRBJ2-7	many	TGTACCAGCAGTCCAACAACCGGAGGTTGGAACGAGCAGTACTTC	CTSSPTTGGWNEQYF
NA	TRBV12-3/TRBV12-4	TRBJ1-2	many	TGTGCCAGCAGTTTAAGACAGAGCTATGGCTACACCTTC	CASSLRQSYGYTF
NA	TRBV3-1	TRBJ1-2	many	TGTGCCAGCAGCCAATCATCCCACCGTACAGGGCCCAACTATGGCTACACCTTC	CASSQSSHRTGPNYGYTF
NA	TRBV6-5	TRBJ2-1	NA	TGTGCCAGCAGTTACTTCGGGACCGGAACCAATGAGCAGTTCTTC	CASSYFGTGTNEQFF
NA	TRBV20-1	TRBJ1-5	many	TGCAGTGCTAGATCCCCCCGTTGGGGGAATCAGCCCCAGCATTTT	CSARSPRWGNQPQHF
NA	TRBV19	TRBJ2-5	few	TGTGCCAGTAGTTCACGGGGGACTGGGATTTTGACCCAGTACTTC	CASSSRGTGILTQYF
NA	TRBV12-3/TRBV12-4	TRBJ1-1	many	TGTGCCAGCAGCTTAAGGGGGAGGTACACTGAAGCTTTCTTT	CASSLRGRYTEAFF
TRBD1	TRBV4-1	TRBJ2-7	few	TGCGCCAGCAGCCAACACACAGGGGTAGGGAACTACGAGCAGTACTTC	CASSQHTGVGNYEQYF
NA	TRBV28	TRBJ2-5	many	TGTGCCAGCAGTTTCTCTAGCGTGGAGACCCAGTACTTC	CASSFSSVETQYF
NA	TRBV28	TRBJ2-2	NA	TGTGCCAGCAGTTTTGACTGGGCGAACACCGGGGAGCTGTTTTTT	CASSFDWANTGELFF
NA	TRBV7-9	TRBJ1-4	NA	TGTGCCAGCAGCGGGCCCCGGACCGGGGGGAATGAAAAACTGTTTTTT	CASSGPRTGGNEKLFF
NA	TRBV29-1	TRBJ2-7	NA	TGCAGTTTTCAACTGAGCTCCTACGAGCAGTACTTC	CSFQLSSYEQYF
NA	TRBV20-1	TRBJ2-7	many	TGCAGTGCTGCCTCGGCGGAGAGCTCCTACGAGCAGTACTTC	CSAASAESSYEQYF
NA	TRBV28	TRBJ2-3	NA	TGTGCCAGCACCGGACGGAACACAGATACGCAGTATTTT	CASTGRNTDTQYF
NA	TRBV7-2	TRBJ2-7	many	TGTGCCAGCAGTCGGGACACCAGTCGCAACTACGAGCAGTACTTC	CASSRDTSRNYEQYF
TRBD1	TRBV12-3/TRBV12-4	TRBJ1-1	many	TGTGCCAGCAGCCCCCGGCAGGGGGCACATGAAGCTTTCTTT	CASSPRQGAHEAFF
NA	TRBV12-3/TRBV12-4	TRBJ2-5	many	TGTGCCAGCAGCATAAATAGGGAGACCCAGTACTTC	CASSINRETQYF
NA	TRBV10-3	TRBJ2-1	many	TGTGCCATCAGTGCGGCTAGAGGTGGCCATGAGCAGTTCTTC	CAISAARGGHEQFF
NA	TRBV28	TRBJ1-2	many	TGTGCCACGGGGACTACGGCTGGCTACACCTTC	CATGTTAGYTF
NA	TRBV5-8	TRBJ2-1	many	TGTGCCAGCAGCACCCCGAGAACAGGCCCATACAATGAGCAGTTCTTC	CASSTPRTGPYNEQFF
TRBD2	TRBV20-1	TRBJ2-7	many	TGCAGTGCTCGGGGGACTAGCGGGACCCACGAGCAGTACTTC	CSARGTSGTHEQYF
TRBD1	TRBV7-2	TRBJ2-7	many	TGTGCCAGCAGCCCCGAAGGGGCAGGGGGAGCTCGGTACGAGCAGTACTTC	CASSPEGAGGARYEQYF
NA	TRBV7-2	TRBJ1-1	many	TGTGCCAGCAGCATAGACAGTAACACTGAAGCTTTCTTT	CASSIDSNTEAFF
NA	TRBV2	TRBJ1-2	many	TGTGCCAGCAGTGAAGGACCTCCCTTCTATGGCTACACCTTC	CASSEGPPFYGYTF
NA	TRBV5-1	TRBJ1-1	many	TGCGCCAGCAGCCGGGACGGCCAGAACACTGAAGCTTTCTTT	CASSRDGQNTEAFF
NA	TRBV6-1	TRBJ2-2	many	TGTGCCAGCAGCGCCCGGACAGAAATCACCGGGGAGCTGTTTTTT	CASSARTEITGELFF
NA	TRBV20-1	TRBJ2-1	NA	TGCAGTGCTCCCCATTTAGGGACAAGCATGGAGCAGTTCTTC	CSAPHLGTSMEQFF
NA	TRBV9	TRBJ1-6	NA	TGTGCCAGCAGCCCGGGGGTCGGACGGGTTAATTCACCCCTCCACTTT	CASSPGVGRVNSPLHF
NA	TRBV7-9	TRBJ1-6	many	TGTGCCAGCAGCTTACAGGGTATCTCTTCACCCCTCCACTTT	CASSLQGISSPLHF
NA	TRBV29-1	TRBJ1-1	many	TGCAGCGTTGAGCCAGTTGAGGGGACTGAAGCTTTCTTT	CSVEPVEGTEAFF
TRBD1	TRBV4-1	TRBJ2-7	NA	TGCGCCAGCAGCCAAGCCCATGACAGGGGGCGTTCCGAGCAGTACTTC	CASSQAHDRGRSEQYF
NA	TRBV20-1	TRBJ2-6	many	TGCAGTGCTAGGAGCAACGGGGCCAACGTCCTGACTTTC	CSARSNGANVLTF
TRBD1	TRBV5-1	TRBJ2-7	many	TGCGCCAGCAGCGCGACAGGGGGCAAGGTCGACGAGCAGTACTTC	CASSATGGKVDEQYF
TRBD1	TRBV28	TRBJ1-5	many	TGTGCCAGCAGTCTCTCCGGGACAGGCGGTCAGCCCCAGCATTTT	CASSLSGTGGQPQHF
NA	TRBV6-2/TRBV6-3	TRBJ2-1	many	TGTGCCAGCAGTTACCGGGTGGGGTCCTACAATGAGCAGTTCTTC	CASSYRVGSYNEQFF
NA	TRBV6-2/TRBV6-3	TRBJ1-5	many	TGTGCCAGCAGAGACGAGGGGGAGAATCAGCCCCAGCATTTT	CASRDEGENQPQHF